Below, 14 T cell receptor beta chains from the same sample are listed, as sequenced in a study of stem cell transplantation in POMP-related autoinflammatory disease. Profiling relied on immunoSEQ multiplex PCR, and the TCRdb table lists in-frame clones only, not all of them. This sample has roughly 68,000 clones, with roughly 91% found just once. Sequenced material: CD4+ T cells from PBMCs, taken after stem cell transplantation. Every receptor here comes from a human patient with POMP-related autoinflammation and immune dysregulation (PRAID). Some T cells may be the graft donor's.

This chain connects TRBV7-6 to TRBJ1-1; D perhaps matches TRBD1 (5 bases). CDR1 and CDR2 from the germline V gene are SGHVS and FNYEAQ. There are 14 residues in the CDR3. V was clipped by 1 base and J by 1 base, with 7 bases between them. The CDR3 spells CASSLGGGNTEAFF. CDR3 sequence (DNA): TGTGCCAGCAGCTTAGGGGGCGGGAACACTGAAGCTTTCTTT.

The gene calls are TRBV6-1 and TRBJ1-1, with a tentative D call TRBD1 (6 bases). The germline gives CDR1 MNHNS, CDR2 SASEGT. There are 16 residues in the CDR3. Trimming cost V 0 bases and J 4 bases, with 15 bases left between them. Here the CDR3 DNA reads TGTGCCAGCAGTGAAGCCCTCAGGGGTAGCGGCACTGAAGCTTTCTTT. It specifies CASSEALRGSGTEAFF.

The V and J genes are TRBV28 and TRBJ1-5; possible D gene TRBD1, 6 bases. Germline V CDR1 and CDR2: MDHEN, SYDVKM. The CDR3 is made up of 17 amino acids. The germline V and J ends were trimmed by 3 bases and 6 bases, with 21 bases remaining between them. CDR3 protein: CASSLGGASGVRQPQHF. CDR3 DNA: TGTGCCAGCAGTTTGGGGGGGGCCTCCGGGGTTCGTCAGCCCCAGCATTTT.

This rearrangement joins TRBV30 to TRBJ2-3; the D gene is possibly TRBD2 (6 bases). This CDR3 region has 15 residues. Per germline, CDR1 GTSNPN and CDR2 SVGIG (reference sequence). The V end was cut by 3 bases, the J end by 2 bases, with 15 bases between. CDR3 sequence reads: CAWRAGGASTDTQYF. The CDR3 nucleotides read TGTGCCTGGAGGGCCGGGGGAGCCTCCACAGATACGCAGTATTTT. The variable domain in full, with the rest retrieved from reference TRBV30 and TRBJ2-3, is SQTIHQWPATLVQPVGSPLSLECTVEGTSNPNLYWYRQAAGRGLQLLFYSVGIGQISSEVPQNLSASRPQDRQFILSSKKLLLSDSGFYLCAWRAGGASTDTQYFGPGTRLTVL.

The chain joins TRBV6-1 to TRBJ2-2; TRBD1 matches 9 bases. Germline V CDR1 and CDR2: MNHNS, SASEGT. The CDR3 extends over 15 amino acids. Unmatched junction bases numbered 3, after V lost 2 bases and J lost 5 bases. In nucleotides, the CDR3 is TGTGCCAGCAGTGAAAACAGGGGGCGAACCGGGGAGCTGTTTTTT. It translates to CASSENRGRTGELFF.

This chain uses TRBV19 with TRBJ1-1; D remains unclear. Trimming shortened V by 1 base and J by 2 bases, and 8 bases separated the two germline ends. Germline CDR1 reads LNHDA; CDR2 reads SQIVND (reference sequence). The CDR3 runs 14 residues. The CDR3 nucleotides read TGTGCCAGTAGTATAGGGGGTCCTAACACTGAAGCTTTCTTT. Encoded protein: CASSIGGPNTEAFF. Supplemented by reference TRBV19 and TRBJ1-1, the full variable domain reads DGGITQSPKYLFRKEGQNVTLSCEQNLNHDAMYWYRQDPGQGLRLIYYSQIVNDFQKGDIAEGYSVSREKKESFPLTVTSAQKNPTAFYLCASSIGGPNTEAFFGQGTRLTVV.

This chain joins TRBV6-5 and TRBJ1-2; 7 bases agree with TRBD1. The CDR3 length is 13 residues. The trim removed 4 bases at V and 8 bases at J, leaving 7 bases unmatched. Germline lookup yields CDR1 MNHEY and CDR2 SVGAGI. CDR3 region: CASSSYRGYGYTF. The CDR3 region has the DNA TGTGCCAGCAGTTCGTACAGGGGCTACGGCTACACCTTC.

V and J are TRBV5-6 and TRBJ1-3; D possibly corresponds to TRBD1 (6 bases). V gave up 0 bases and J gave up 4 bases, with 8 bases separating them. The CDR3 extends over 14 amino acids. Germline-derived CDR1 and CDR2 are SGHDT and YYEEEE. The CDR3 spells CASSLDRVGNTIYF. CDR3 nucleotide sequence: TGTGCCAGCAGCTTGGACAGGGTGGGAAACACCATATATTTT. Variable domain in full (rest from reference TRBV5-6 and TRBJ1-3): DAGVTQSPTHLIKTRGQQVTLRCSPKSGHDTVSWYQQALGQGPQFIFQYYEEEERQRGNFPDRFSGHQFPNYSSELNVNALLLGDSALYLCASSLDRVGNTIYFGEGSWLTVV.

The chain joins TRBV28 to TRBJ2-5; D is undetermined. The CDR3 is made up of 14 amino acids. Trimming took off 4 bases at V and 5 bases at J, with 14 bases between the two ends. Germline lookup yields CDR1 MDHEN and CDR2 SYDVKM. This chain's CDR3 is CASSSGLDRETQYF. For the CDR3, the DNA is TGTGCCAGCAGTTCAGGTCTAGATAGGGAGACCCAGTACTTC.

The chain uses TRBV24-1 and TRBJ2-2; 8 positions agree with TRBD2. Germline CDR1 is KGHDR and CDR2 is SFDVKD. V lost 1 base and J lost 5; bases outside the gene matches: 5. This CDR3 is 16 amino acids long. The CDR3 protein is CATSDLTSGSTGELFF. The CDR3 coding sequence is TGTGCCACCAGTGATTTAACAAGCGGGAGTACCGGGGAGCTGTTTTTT.

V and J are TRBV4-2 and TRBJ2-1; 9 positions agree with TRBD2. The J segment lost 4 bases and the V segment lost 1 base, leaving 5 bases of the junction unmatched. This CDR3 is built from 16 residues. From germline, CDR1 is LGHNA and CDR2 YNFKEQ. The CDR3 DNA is TGTGCCAGCAGCCAAGGAGCGGGGGGCCTGTACAATGAGCAGTTCTTC. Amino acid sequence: CASSQGAGGLYNEQFF.

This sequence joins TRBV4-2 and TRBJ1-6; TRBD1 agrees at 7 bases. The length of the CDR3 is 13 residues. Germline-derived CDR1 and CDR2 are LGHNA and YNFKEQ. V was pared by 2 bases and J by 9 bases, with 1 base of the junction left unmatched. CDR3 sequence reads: CASSQWTGSPLHF. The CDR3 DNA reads TGTGCCAGCAGCCAATGGACAGGTTCACCCCTCCACTTT.

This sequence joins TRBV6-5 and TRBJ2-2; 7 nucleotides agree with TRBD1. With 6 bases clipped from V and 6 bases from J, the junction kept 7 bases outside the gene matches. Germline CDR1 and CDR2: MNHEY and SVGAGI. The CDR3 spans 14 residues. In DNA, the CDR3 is TGTGCCAGCAGACCCCTAGACAGGGCCGGGGAGCTGTTTTTT. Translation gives CASRPLDRAGELFF.

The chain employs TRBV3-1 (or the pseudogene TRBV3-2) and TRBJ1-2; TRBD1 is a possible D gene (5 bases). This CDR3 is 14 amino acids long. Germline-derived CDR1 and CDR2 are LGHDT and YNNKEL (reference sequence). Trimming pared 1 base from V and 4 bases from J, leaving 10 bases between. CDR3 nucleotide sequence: TGTGCCAGCAGCCAAGTGACAGACTCCTATGGCTACACCTTC. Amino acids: CASSQVTDSYGYTF.